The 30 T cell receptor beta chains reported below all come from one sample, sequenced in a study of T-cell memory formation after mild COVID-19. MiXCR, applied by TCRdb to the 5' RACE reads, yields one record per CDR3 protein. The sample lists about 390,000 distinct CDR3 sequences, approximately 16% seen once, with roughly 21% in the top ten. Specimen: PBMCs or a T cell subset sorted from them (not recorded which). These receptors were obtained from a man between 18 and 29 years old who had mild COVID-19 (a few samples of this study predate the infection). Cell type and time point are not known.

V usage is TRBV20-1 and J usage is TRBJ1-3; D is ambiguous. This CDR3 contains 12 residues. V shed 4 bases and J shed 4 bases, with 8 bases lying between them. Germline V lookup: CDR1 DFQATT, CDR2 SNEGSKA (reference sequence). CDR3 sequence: CSANEGGNTIYF. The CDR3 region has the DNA TGCAGTGCTAATGAAGGAGGAAACACCATATATTTT.

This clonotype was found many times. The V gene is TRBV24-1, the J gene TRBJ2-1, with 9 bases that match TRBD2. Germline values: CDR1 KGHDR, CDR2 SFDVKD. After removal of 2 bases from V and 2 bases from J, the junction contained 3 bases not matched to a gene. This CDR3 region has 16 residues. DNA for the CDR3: TGTGCCACCAGTGATTCGGGACTAGCCCCCTACAATGAGCAGTTCTTC. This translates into CATSDSGLAPYNEQFF.

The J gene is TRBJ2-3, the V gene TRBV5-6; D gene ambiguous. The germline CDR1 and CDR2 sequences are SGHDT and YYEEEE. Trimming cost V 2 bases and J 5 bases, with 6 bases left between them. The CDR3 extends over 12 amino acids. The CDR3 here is CASSFPEDTQYF. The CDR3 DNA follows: TGTGCCAGCAGCTTCCCGGAAGATACGCAGTATTTT.

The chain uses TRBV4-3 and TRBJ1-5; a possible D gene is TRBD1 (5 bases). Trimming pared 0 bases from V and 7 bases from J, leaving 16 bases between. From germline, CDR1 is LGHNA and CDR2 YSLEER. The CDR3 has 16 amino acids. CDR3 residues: CASSQDYMAGGQPQHF. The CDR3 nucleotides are TGCGCCAGCAGCCAAGATTACATGGCGGGGGGGCAGCCCCAGCATTTT.

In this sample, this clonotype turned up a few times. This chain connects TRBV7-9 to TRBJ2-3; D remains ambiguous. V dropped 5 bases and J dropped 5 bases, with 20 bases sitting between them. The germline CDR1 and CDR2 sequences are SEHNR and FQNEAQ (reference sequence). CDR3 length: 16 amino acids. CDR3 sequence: CASSRNRAGSGDTQYF. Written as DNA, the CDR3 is TGTGCCAGCAGCCGCAACAGAGCTGGGTCGGGAGATACGCAGTATTTT.

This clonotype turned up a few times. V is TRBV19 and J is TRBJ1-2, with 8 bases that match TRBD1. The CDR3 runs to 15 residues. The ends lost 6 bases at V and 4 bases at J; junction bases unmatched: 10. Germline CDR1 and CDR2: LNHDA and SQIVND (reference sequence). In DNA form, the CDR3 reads TGTGCCAGTAGCCACGGGACAGGAAGGGCCTATGGCTACACCTTC. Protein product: CASSHGTGRAYGYTF.

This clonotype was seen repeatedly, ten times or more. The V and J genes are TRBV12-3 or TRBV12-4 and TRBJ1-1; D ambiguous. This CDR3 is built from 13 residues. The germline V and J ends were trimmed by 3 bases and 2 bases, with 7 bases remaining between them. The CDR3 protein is CASSLRVNTEAFF. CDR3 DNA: TGTGCCAGCAGTTTGAGAGTAAACACTGAAGCTTTCTTT.

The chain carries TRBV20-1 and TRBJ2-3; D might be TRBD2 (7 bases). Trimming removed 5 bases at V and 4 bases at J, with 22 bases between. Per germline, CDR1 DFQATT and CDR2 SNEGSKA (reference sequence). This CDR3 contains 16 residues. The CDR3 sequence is CSAGPLGGGPADTQYF. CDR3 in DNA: TGCAGTGCTGGACCTCTTGGGGGGGGGCCCGCAGATACGCAGTATTTT.

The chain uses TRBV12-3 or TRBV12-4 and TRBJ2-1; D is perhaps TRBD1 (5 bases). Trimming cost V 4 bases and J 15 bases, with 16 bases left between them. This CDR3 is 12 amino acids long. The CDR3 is CASSSGPRAPFF. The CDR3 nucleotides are TGTGCCAGCAGTTCAGGACCCAGGGCACCGTTCTTC.

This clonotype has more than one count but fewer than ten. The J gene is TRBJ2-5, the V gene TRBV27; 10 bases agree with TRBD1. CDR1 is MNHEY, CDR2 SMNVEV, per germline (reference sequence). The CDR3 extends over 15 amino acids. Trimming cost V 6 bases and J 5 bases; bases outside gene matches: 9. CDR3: CASRSGTGVRETQYF. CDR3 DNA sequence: TGTGCCAGCAGATCCGGGACAGGGGTTCGGGAGACCCAGTACTTC.

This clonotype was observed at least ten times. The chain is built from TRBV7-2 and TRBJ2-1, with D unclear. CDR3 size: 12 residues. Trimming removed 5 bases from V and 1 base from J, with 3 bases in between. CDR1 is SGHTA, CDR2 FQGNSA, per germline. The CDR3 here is CASSLSYNEQFF. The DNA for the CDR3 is TGTGCCAGCAGCCTTTCCTACAATGAGCAGTTCTTC. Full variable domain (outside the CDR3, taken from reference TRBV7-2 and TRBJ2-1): GAGVSQSPSNKVTEKGKDVELRCDPISGHTALYWYRQSLGQGLEFLIYFQGNSAPDKSGLPSDRFSAERTGGSVSTLTIQRTQQEDSAVYLCASSLSYNEQFFGPGTRLTVL.

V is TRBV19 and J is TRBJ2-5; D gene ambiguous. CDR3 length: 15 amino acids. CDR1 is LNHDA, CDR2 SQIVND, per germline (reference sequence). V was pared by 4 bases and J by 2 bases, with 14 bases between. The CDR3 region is CASSRLPQGQETQYF. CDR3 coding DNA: TGTGCCAGTAGTAGGCTTCCTCAAGGGCAAGAGACCCAGTACTTC.

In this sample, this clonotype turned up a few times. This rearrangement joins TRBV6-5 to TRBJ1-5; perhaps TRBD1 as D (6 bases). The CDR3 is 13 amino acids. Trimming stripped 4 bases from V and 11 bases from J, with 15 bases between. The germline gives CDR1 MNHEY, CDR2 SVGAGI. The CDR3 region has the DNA TGTGCCAGCAGTTCGCCCGGGGGCTTGACCCAGCATTTT. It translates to CASSSPGGLTQHF.

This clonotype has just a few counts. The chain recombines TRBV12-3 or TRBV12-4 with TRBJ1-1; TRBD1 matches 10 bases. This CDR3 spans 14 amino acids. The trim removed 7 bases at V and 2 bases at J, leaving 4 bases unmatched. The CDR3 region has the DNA TGTGCCAGCACCCGGACAGGGGGTAACACTGAAGCTTTCTTT. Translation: CASTRTGGNTEAFF.

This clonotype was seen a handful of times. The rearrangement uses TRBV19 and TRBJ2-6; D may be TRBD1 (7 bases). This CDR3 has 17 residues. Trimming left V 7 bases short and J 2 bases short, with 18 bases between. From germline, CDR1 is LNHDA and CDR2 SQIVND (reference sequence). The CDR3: CASIPSRGVTGANVLTF. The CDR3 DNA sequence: TGTGCCAGTATCCCCTCCAGGGGGGTAACTGGGGCCAACGTCCTGACTTTC. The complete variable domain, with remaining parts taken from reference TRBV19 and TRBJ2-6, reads DGGITQSPKYLFRKEGQNVTLSCEQNLNHDAMYWYRQDPGQGLRLIYYSQIVNDFQKGDIAEGYSVSREKKESFPLTVTSAQKNPTAFYLCASIPSRGVTGANVLTFGAGSRLTVL.

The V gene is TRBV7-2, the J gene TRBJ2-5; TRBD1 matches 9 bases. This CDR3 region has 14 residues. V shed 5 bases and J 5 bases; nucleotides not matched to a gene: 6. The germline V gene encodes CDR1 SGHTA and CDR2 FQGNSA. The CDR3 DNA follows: TGTGCCAGCAGCGCAAACAGGGGGCAGGAGACCCAGTACTTC. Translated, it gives CASSANRGQETQYF.

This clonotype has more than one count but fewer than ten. This CDR3 reads CASSSLSGSSYNEQFF. CDR3 nucleotides: TGCGCCAGCAGCTCTCTCAGTGGGAGCTCCTACAATGAGCAGTTCTTC. The rearrangement uses TRBV5-1 and TRBJ2-1; maybe TRBD2 (5 bases). The germline V gene has CDR1 SGHRS and CDR2 YFSETQ. There are 16 residues in the CDR3. Trimming cost V 3 bases and J 0 bases, with 13 bases left between them.

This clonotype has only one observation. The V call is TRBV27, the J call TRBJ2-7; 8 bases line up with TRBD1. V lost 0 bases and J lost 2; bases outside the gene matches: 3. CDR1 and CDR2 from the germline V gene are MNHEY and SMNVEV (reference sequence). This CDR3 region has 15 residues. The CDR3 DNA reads TGTGCCAGCAGTTTATCGTACAGGGGGACCTACGAGCAGTACTTC. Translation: CASSLSYRGTYEQYF.

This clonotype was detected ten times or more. The CDR3 DNA is TGCGCCAGCAGCGAGACACCTCGGACAGGGGGCAATCAGCCCCAGCATTTT. Amino acid sequence: CASSETPRTGGNQPQHF. The chain is built from TRBV5-1 and TRBJ1-5, with 9 nucleotides matching TRBD1. J lost 2 bases, V lost 4 bases, and 10 bases had no gene match. From germline, CDR1 is SGHRS and CDR2 YFSETQ. This CDR3 comprises 17 residues. The full variable domain, rest sourced from reference TRBV5-1 and TRBJ1-5, is KAGVTQTPRYLIKTRGQQVTLSCSPISGHRSVSWYQQTPGQGLQFLFEYFSETQRNKGNFPGRFSGRQFSNSRSEMNVSTLELGDSALYLCASSETPRTGGNQPQHFGDGTRLSIL.

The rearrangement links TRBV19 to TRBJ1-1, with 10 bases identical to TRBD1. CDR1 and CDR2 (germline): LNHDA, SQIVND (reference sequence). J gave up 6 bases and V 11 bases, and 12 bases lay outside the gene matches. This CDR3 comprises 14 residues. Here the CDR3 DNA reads TGTGCCGCCTCCTGGGGACAGGGGATCGCTGAAGCTTTCTTT. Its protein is CAASWGQGIAEAFF.

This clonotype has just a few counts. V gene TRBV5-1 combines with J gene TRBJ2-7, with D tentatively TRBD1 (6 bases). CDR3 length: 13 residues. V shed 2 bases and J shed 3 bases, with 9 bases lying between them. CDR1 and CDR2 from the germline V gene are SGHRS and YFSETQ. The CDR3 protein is CASSFRDNYEQYF. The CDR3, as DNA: TGCGCCAGCAGCTTCCGGGACAACTACGAGCAGTACTTC.

The CDR3 here is CATSERVNTEAFF. The CDR3 nucleotides are TGCGCCACCTCAGAACGGGTGAACACTGAAGCTTTCTTT. The chain joins TRBV10-1 to TRBJ1-1; D ambiguous. The CDR3 loop spans 13 amino acids. Germline V CDR1 and CDR2: WNHNN, SYGVQD (reference sequence). The V gene lost 10 bases and the J gene lost 0 bases, with 12 bases spanning the gap.

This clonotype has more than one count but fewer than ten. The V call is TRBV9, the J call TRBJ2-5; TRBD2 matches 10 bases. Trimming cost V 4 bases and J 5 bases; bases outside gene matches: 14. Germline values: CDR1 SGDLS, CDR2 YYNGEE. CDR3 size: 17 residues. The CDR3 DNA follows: TGTGCCAGCAGCCTGGGGTTTAGAGCGGGGGGGCTTGAGACCCAGTACTTC. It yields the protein CASSLGFRAGGLETQYF. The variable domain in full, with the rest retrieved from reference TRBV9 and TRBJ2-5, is DSGVTQTPKHLITATGQRVTLRCSPRSGDLSVYWYQQSLDQGLQFLIQYYNGEERAKGNILERFSAQQFPDLHSELNLSSLELGDSALYFCASSLGFRAGGLETQYFGPGTRLLVL.

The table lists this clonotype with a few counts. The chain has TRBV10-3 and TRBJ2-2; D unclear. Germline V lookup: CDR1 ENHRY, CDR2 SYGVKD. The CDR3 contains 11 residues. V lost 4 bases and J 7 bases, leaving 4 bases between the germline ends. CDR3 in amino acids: CAISGVGELFF. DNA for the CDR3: TGTGCCATCAGTGGGGTCGGGGAGCTGTTTTTT.

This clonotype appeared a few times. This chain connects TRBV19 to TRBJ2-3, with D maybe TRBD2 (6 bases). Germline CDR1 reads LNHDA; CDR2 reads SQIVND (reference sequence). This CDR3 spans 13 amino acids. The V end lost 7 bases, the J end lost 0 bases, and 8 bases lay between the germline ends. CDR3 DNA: TGTGCCAGTATGGGGACTAGCACAGATACGCAGTATTTT. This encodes CASMGTSTDTQYF.

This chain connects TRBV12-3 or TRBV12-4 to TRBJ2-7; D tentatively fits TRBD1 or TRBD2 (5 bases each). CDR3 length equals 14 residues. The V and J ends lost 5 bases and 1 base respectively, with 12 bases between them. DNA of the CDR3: TGTGCCAGCAGTCCGTCGAGGGGTTCCTACGAGCAGTACTTC. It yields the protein CASSPSRGSYEQYF.

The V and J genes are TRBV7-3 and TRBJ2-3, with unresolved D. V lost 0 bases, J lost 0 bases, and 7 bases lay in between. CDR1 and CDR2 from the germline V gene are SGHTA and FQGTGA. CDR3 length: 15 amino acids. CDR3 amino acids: CASSLTRTSTDTQYF. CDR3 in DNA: TGTGCCAGCAGCTTAACCCGGACGAGCACAGATACGCAGTATTTT.

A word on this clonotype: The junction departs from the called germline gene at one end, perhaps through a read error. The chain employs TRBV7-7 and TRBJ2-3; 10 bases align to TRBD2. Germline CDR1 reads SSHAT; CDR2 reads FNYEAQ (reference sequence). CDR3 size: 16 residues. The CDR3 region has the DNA TGTGCTAGCAGCCTAGAGCGGGGGGGCGGCACAGATACGCAGTATTTT. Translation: CASSLERGGGTDTQYF.

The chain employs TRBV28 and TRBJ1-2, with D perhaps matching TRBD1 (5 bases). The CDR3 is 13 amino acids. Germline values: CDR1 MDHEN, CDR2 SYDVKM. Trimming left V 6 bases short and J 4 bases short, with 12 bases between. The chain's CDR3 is CASRRGVLYGYTF. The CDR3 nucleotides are TGTGCCAGCAGAAGGGGAGTTCTCTATGGCTACACCTTC.

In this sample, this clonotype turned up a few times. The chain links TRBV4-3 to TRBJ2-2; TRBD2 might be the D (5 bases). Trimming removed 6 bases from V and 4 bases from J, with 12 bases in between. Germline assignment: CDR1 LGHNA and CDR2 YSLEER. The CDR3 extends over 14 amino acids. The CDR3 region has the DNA TGCGCCAGCAGGAGCGGACTGCTCACCGGGGAGCTGTTTTTT. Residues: CASRSGLLTGELFF.